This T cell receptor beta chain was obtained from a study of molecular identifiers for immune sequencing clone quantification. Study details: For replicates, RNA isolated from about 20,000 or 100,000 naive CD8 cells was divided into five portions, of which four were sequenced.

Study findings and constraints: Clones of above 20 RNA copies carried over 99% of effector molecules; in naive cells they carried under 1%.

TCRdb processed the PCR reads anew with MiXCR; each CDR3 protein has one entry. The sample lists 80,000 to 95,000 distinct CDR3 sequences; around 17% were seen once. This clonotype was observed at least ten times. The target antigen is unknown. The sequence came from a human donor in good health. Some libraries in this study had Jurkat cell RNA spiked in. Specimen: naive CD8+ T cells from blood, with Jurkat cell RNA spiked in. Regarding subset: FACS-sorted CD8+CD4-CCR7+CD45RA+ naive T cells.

The CDR3 loop reads CSVSISGELFF. The CDR3 nucleotides are TGCAGCGTTTCTATCTCCGGGGAGCTGTTTTTT. This rearrangement joins TRBV29-1 to TRBJ2-2; D call uncertain. CDR1 is SQVTM, CDR2 ANQGSEA, per germline. Trimming shortened V by 5 bases and J by 6 bases, and 7 bases separated the two germline ends. The CDR3 loop spans 11 amino acids.